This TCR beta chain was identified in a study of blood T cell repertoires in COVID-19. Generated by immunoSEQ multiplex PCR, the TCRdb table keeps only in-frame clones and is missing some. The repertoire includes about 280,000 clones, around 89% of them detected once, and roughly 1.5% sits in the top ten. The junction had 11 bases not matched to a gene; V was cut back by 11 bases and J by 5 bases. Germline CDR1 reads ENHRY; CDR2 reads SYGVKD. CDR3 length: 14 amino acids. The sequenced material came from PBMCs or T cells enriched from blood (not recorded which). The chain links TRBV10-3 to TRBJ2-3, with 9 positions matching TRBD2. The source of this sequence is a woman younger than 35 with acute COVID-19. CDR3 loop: CAPHIAGAIDTQYF. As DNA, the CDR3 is TGTGCCCCCCACATAGCGGGAGCGATAGATACGCAGTATTTT.